This T cell receptor beta chain was sequenced for a study of blood T cells in healthy people across ages (dated by TCRdb to the mid-2010s). In the study overall: In model experiments, template switching captured about one uniquely barcoded TCR beta cDNA molecule for every two T cells. Age-related changes in TCR beta repertoire diversity were measured in the study by deep sequencing normalized with unique cDNA molecular identifiers. The donors were split into four age groups: young (average about 15 years), middle-aged (over 35), aged (roughly 65) and long-lived (roughly 77). To avoid experimental bias, donors of different ages were randomly spread across the sequencing lanes. The study analyzed two additional independent replicas of 1 million unique cDNA reads from the same blood draw for two donors, one aged 18 to 30 and one aged 80 or older. Broader findings and caveats from the paper: The long-lived group showed more naive CD4+ T cells, fewer expanded clones and increased TCR diversity than the aged group, suggesting age selection. Observed TCR beta diversity correlated strongly with the percentage of naive T cells measured by flow cytometry. Because profiling used bulk unsorted PBMCs, naive and antigen-experienced compartments could not be compared conclusively. As age increased, observed TCR beta diversity per million T cells dropped in a roughly linear way, and a significant reduction was already evident by age roughly 40. Estimates of total diversity based on one million sequenced T cells were considered lower bounds and underestimates. Because donor CMV infection status was unknown, age-related changes in expanded clonotypes were potentially confounded.

About this clonotype: The antigen this receptor binds is unknown. One base away there is no much larger clone; base qualities are not given.

Systemically healthy Caucasian individuals from Russia, over 30 in total and aged roughly 6 to 100 years, were included as donors. Each donor gave 9.5 to 10 milliliters of peripheral blood, drawn into EDTA-treated Vacutainer tubes. Ficoll-Paque density-gradient centrifugation was used to isolate PBMCs, with at least 7 million obtained per sample. Total RNA was extracted from PBMCs with Trizol reagent, with at least 6 micrograms obtained per sample. For every donor, an aliquot of PBMCs went through flow cytometry to measure the percentages of naive CD45RAhigh/CD27high T cells. The library was made by 5' RACE. For sequencing, an Illumina HiSeq 2500 was employed. A second about 7 to 12 cycle PCR used a sample-barcoded 5' primer and a J-beta primer mix. A unique molecular identifier was introduced onto each TCR beta cDNA molecule by a template-switch 5' adaptor carrying 12 random nucleotides. At least 2.5 million CDR3-containing paired-end reads were obtained from each sample. First-strand cDNA was synthesized from all RNA with the Mint cDNA synthesis kit, primed by a TRBC-specific oligonucleotide. After uracil-DNA glycosylase treatment, a first 18-cycle PCR used universal primers M1SS and BC2_uni_R on all cDNA. In the authors' own workflow: For normalization, 1 million high-quality reads, each with a distinct molecular identifier, were randomly selected from each sample. Instead of being binned into consensus sequences, reads that shared molecular identifiers were thrown out. MiTCR, set to a Q25 quality threshold and the strictest error-elimination algorithm, was used for CDR3 identification, clonotype clustering and error correction. A nonparametric unseen species model with Euler transformation was used to estimate lower-bound total TCR beta diversity. The raw public reads went through TCRdb reprocessing: fastp at Q25, MiXCR clone calling, in-frame beta chains kept. Rows with one shared CDR3 protein collapse into an entry with the most common genes and DNA. The V and J calls and clone size come from TCRdb's table, not from the authors' own analysis. This sample gives 1.2 million to 1.5 million distinct CDR3 sequences in total; 55% to 75% of them show up just once. 6.5% to 8% of the sample is held by the ten biggest clonotypes.

Looking up the germline V gene yields CDR1 KGHSH and CDR2 LQKENI. Trimming takes 3 bases off V and 2 bases off J; junction bases not matched to a gene: 7. Its CDR3 holds 16 amino acids, cysteine through phenylalanine. The CDR3 DNA has 48 bases and is translated from base 1. Rearrangement joined TRBV18 to TRBJ2-3, and 8 junction bases match TRBD2. The source material was blood. This TCR derives from a man aged 18 to 30 in good health. CDR3 region: CASSPRGLVPTDTQYF. The nucleotide sequence is given as TGTGCCAGCTCACCCCGGGGACTAGTCCCCACAGATACGCAGTATTTT.